This T cell receptor (beta chain) comes out of a study of beta chain features in type 1 diabetes. CD45RO/CCR7/CD25/CD127/CD95/CD27 separated CD4+ naive, central memory, regulatory and stem cell-like memory cells by sorting. The whole isolated RNA underwent reverse transcription, so sequencing captured expressed TCRB transcripts. Profiled with immunoSEQ multiplex PCR; TCRdb holds only in-frame clones, not every one. Counted here are about 450,000 clones, about an eighth occurring once; the ten biggest clones make up 0.04% to 0.05%. Comment on this clone: The target antigen is unknown.

General observations from the study: Short templates might get an advantage during PCR, and this would be equal in patients and controls. Researchers reported that naive, central memory and Treg TCRB repertoires appeared more similar in patients than in healthy donors. Using cDNA template may skew counts toward highly expressing activated cells.

The specimen sequenced was naive CD4+ T cells from blood. The sequence came from a woman younger than 30 in good health.

The CDR3 sequence: CASRLLAGQRVTQYF. DNA of the CDR3: TGTGCCAGCAGGCTACTAGCGGGGCAAAGGGTGACTCAGTACTTC. The J gene is TRBJ2-4, the V gene TRBV27; 10 bases are shared with TRBD2. With V trimmed by 6 bases and J by 12 bases, 14 bases remained unmatched. Germline assignment: CDR1 MNHEY and CDR2 SMNVEV (reference sequence). This CDR3 is 15 amino acids long.